This TCR beta chain appears in the sequencing data of a study of blood T cell repertoires in COVID-19. Study as a whole: COVID-19 samples from acute and convalescent phases originated in the United States, Italy and Spain. PBMCs, B-cell-depleted T cells, or T cells provided the cDNA or gDNA that made up the material.

In Cohort 3, a recovered donor had either two negative PCRs, clearance, or symptom resolution. Per the study methods: Amplification with reference gene primers provided the estimates of nucleated cell counts. Assay: immunoSEQ multiplex PCR; the TCRdb copy retains only in-frame clones and omits some. V and J calls and clone size come straight from that table; D and trimming were deduced from the DNA. The profile covers 150,000 or so clones, with 65% to 85% appearing a single time and 4.5% to 7.5% taken by the ten largest. The TCR was taken from a man aged 35 to 55 who had recovered from COVID-19. Material: PBMCs or T cells enriched from blood (not recorded which).

CDR3 region: CATSDPRRDSPLHF. The CDR3 DNA reads TGTGCCACCAGTGACCCCCGGAGAGATTCACCCCTCCACTTT. This sequence joins TRBV24-1 and TRBJ1-6; D unresolved. The CDR3 has 14 amino acids. Germline V gene sequence: CDR1 KGHDR, CDR2 SFDVKD. V gave up 4 bases and J gave up 8 bases, with 11 bases separating them.